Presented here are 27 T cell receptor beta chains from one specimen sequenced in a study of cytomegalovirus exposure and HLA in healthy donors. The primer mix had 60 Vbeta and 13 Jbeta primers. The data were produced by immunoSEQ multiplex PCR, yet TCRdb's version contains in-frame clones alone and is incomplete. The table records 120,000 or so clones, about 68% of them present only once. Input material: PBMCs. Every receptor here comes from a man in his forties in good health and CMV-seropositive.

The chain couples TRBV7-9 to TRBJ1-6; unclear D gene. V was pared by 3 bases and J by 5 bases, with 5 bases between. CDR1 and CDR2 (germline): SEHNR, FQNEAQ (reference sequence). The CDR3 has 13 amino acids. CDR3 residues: CASSLSDNSPLHF. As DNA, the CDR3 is TGTGCCAGCAGCTTGAGTGATAATTCACCCCTCCACTTT.

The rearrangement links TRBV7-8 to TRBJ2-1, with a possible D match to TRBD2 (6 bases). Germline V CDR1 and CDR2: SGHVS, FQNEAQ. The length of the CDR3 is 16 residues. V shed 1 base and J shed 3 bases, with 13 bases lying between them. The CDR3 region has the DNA TGTGCCAGCAGCTTAGGGTCGGGGGTCTTCTACAATGAGCAGTTCTTC. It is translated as CASSLGSGVFYNEQFF.

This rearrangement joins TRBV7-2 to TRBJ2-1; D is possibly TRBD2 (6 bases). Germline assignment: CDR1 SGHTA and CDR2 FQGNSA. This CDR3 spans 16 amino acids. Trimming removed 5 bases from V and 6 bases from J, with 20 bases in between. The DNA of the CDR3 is TGTGCCAGCAGCCCCCGTGGCGGGGCTTTGTTCAATGAGCAGTTCTTC. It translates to CASSPRGGALFNEQFF.

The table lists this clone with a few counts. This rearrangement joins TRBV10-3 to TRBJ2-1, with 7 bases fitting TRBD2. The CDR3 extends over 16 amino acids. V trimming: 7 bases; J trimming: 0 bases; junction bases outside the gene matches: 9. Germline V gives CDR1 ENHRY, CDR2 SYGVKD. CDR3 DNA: TGTGCCATCAAGGACGGGACGGGGGGCTCCTACAATGAGCAGTTCTTC. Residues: CAIKDGTGGSYNEQFF.

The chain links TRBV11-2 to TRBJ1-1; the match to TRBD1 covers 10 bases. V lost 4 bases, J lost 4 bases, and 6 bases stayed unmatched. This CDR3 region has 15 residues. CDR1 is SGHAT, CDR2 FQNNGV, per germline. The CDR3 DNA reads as TGTGCCAGCAGCTCCCTGACAGGGGGCATCACTGAAGCTTTCTTT. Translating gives CASSSLTGGITEAFF.

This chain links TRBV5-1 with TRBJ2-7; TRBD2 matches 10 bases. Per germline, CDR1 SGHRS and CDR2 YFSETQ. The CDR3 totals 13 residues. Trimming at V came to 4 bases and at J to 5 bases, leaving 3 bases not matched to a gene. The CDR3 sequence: CASSVAGGNEQYF. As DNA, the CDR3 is TGCGCCAGCAGCGTAGCGGGAGGCAACGAGCAGTACTTC. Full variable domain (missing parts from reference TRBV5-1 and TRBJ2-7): KAGVTQTPRYLIKTRGQQVTLSCSPISGHRSVSWYQQTPGQGLQFLFEYFSETQRNKGNFPGRFSGRQFSNSRSEMNVSTLELGDSALYLCASSVAGGNEQYFGPGTRLTVT.

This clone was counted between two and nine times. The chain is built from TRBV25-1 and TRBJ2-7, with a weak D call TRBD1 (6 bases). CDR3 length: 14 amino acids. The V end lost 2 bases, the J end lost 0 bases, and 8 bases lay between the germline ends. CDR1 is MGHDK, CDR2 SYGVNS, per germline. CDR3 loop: CASSEGTISYEQYF. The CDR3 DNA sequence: TGTGCCAGCAGTGAAGGGACAATCTCCTACGAGCAGTACTTC.

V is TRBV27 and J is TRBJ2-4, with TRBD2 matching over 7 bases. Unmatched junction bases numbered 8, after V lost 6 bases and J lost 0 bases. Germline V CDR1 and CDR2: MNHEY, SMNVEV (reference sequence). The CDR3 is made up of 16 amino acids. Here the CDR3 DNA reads TGTGCCAGCAGCCCCAAGCGGGATCAAGCCAAAAACATTCAGTACTTC. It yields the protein CASSPKRDQAKNIQYF.

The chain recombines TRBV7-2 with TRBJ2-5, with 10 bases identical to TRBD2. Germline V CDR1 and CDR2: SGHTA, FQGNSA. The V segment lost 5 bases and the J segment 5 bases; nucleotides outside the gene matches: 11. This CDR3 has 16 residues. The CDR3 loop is CASSPSGGVNGETQYF. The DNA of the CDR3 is TGTGCCAGCAGCCCTAGCGGGGGCGTTAATGGGGAGACCCAGTACTTC.

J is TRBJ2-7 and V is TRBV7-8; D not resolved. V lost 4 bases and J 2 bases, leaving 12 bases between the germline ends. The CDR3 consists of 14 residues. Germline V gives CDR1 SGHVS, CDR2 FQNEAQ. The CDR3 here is CASSSRGSPYEQYF. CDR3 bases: TGTGCCAGCAGCTCGAGAGGCTCGCCCTACGAGCAGTACTTC.

CDR3 amino acids: CASSLGRETGELFF. CDR3 in DNA: TGTGCCAGCAGCTTAGGCAGGGAAACCGGGGAGCTGTTTTTT. The rearrangement joins TRBV13 to TRBJ2-2, with D maybe TRBD1 (5 bases). The CDR3 extends over 14 amino acids. V was cut by 0 bases and J by 5 bases, with 7 bases left in between. CDR1 and CDR2 (germline): PRHDT, FYEKMQ (reference sequence). The full variable domain, completed using reference TRBV13 and TRBJ2-2, is AAGVIQSPRHLIKEKRETATLKCYPIPRHDTVYWYQQGPGQDPQFLISFYEKMQSDKGSIPDRFSAQQFSDYHSELNMSSLELGDSALYFCASSLGRETGELFFGEGSRLTVL.

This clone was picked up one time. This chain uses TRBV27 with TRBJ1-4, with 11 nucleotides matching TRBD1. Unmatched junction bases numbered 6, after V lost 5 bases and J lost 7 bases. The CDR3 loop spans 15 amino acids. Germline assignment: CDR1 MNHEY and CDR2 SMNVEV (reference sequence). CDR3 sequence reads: CASSPGQGAIEKLFF. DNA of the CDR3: TGTGCCAGCAGTCCCGGACAGGGGGCGATTGAAAAACTGTTTTTT. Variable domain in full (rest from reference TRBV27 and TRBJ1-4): EAQVTQNPRYLITVTGKKLTVTCSQNMNHEYMSWYRQDPGLGLRQIYYSMNVEVTDKGDVPEGYKVSRKEKRNFPLILESPSPNQTSLYFCASSPGQGAIEKLFFGSGTQLSVL.

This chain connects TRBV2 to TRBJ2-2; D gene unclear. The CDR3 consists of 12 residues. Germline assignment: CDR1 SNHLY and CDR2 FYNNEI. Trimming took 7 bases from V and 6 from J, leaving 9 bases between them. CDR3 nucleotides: TGTGCCAGCATCCGAGGCGCCGGGGAGCTGTTTTTT. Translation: CASIRGAGELFF.

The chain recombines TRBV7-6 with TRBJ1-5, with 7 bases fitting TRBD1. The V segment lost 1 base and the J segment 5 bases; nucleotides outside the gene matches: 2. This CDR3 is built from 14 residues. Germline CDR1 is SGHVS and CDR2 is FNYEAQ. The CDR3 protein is CASSLDTGDQPQHF. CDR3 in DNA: TGTGCCAGCAGCTTAGATACAGGGGATCAGCCCCAGCATTTT.

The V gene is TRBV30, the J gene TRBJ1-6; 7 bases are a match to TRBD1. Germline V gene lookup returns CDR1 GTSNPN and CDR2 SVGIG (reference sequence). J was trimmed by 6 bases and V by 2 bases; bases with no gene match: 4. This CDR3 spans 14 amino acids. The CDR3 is CAWSPGQINSPLHF. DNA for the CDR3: TGTGCCTGGAGTCCGGGACAGATTAATTCACCCCTCCACTTT.

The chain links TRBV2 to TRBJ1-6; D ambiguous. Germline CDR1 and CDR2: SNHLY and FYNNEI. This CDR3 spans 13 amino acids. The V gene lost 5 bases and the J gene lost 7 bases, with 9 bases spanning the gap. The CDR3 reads CASSPDMNSPLHF. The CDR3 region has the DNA TGTGCCAGCAGTCCAGACATGAATTCACCCCTCCACTTT.

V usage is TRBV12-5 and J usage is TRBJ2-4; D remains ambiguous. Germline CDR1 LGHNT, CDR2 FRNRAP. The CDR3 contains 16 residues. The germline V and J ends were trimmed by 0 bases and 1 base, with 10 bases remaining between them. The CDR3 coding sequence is TGTGCTAGTGGTTTGGTCAGGCCCAATGCCAAAAACATTCAGTACTTC. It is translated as CASGLVRPNAKNIQYF.

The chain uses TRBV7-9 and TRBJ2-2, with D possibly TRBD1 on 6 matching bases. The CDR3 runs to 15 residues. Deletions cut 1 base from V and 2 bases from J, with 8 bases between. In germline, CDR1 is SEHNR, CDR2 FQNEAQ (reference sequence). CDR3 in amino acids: CASSLGTANTGELFF. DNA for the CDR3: TGTGCCAGCAGCTTAGGGACAGCAAACACCGGGGAGCTGTTTTTT.

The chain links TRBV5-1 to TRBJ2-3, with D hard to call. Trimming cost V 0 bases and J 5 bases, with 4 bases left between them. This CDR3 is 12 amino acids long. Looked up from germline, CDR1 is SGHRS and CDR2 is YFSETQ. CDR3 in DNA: TGCGCCAGCAGCTTGGGTATAGATACGCAGTATTTT. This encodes CASSLGIDTQYF.

CDR3 sequence reads: CASSANRATGELFF. The CDR3, as DNA: TGTGCCAGCAGTGCGAACAGGGCCACCGGGGAGCTGTTTTTT. The rearrangement links TRBV2 to TRBJ2-2; the D gene is possibly TRBD1 (6 bases). Trimming stripped 4 bases from V and 4 bases from J, with 10 bases between. The germline CDR1 and CDR2 sequences are SNHLY and FYNNEI. The CDR3 contains 14 residues.

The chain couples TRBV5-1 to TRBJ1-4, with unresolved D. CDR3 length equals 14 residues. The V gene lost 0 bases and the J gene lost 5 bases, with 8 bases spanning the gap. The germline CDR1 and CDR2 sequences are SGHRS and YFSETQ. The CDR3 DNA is TGCGCCAGCAGCTTGGCCACAGTGAATGAAAAACTGTTTTTT. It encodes CASSLATVNEKLFF.

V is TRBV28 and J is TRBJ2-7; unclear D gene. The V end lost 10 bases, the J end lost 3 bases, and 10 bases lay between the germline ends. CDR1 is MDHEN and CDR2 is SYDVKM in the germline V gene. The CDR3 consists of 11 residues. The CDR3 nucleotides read TGTGCCATCACCAACAGCTACGAGCAGTACTTC. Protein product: CAITNSYEQYF.

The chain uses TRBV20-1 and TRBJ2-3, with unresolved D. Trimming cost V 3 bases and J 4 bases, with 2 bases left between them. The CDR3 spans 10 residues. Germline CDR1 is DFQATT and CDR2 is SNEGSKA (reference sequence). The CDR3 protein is CSASSDTQYF. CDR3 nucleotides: TGCAGTGCTAGCTCAGATACGCAGTATTTT.

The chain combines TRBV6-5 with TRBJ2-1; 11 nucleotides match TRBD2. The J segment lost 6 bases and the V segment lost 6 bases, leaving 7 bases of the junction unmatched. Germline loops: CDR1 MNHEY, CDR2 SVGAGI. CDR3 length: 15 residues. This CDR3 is CASSPGTSGLNEQFF. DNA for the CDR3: TGTGCCAGCAGCCCCGGGACTAGCGGACTCAATGAGCAGTTCTTC.

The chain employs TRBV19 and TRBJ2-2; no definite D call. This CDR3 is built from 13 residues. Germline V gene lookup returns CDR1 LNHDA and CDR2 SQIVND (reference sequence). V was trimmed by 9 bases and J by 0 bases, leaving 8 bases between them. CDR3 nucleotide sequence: TGTGCCAGCTGGGCTCCGAACACCGGGGAGCTGTTTTTT. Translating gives CASWAPNTGELFF.

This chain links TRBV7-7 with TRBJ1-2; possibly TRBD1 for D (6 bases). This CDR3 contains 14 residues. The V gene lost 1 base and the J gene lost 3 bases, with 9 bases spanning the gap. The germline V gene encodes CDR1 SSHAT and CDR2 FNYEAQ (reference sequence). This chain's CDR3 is CASSLGTGYYGYTF. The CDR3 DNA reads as TGTGCCAGCAGCTTAGGAACAGGGTACTATGGCTACACCTTC. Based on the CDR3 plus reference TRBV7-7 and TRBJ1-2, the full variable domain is GAGVSQSPRYKVTKRGQDVTLRCDPISSHATLYWYQQALGQGPEFLTYFNYEAQPDKSGLPSDRFSAERPEGSISTLTIQRTEQRDSAMYRCASSLGTGYYGYTFGSGTRLTVV.

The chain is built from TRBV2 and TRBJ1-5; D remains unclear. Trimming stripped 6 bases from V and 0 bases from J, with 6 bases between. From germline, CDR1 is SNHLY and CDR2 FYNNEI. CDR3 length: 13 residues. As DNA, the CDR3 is TGTGCCAGCAGCCCAGATAGCAATCAGCCCCAGCATTTT. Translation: CASSPDSNQPQHF.